This T cell receptor beta chain was retrieved from a study of patients and donors after allogeneic stem cell transplantation. TCRdb processed the RT-PCR reads anew with MiXCR; each CDR3 protein has one entry. The profile shows about 25,000 distinct CDR3 sequences, roughly two fifths of them singletons. V dropped 6 bases and J dropped 3 bases, with 21 bases sitting between them. The length of the CDR3 is 16 residues. This chain connects TRBV12-3 or TRBV12-4 to TRBJ2-7; D possibly uses TRBD1 or TRBD2 (5 bases each). Sample: blood, either unsorted or a sorted T cell fraction (not recorded which). The origin of this receptor is a human donor who was either an allogeneic HSCT recipient or a stem cell or donor lymphocyte infusion donor (not recorded which). It is not recorded whose cells these are; they may come from a transplant donor. This CDR3 reads CASSNAPFGADYEQYF. CDR3 nucleotides: TGTGCCAGCAGCAACGCCCCCTTCGGGGCAGACTACGAGCAGTACTTC.